This TCR beta chain emerged from a study of blood T cells in healthy people across ages. Study-level findings and limits: Diversity was higher, and naive CD4+ cells more numerous, in long-lived donors than in aged donors.

Every donor contributed 7.5 to 10 milliliters of peripheral blood by blood draw. Alongside a J-beta primer mix, a sample-barcoded 5' primer served in a second PCR lasting about 7 to 11 cycles. All samples yielded 3 million or more CDR3-containing paired-end reads. TCRdb re-derived calls from the 5' RACE reads in MiXCR, one entry per CDR3 protein. Counted here are about 930,000 distinct CDR3 sequences, about 27% occurring once; the ten biggest clones make up 10% to 13%. On this clonotype itself: Its matching antigen is unknown.

These data also featured in a second study, about T cells of mothers and their children. This second report adds: A few mothers and their six children, all healthy Caucasians, donated.

Sequencing was done on a sample of blood. The receptor comes from a woman in her 40s in good health.

CDR3 protein: CASSLELPGQINEKLFF. In nucleotides, the CDR3 is TGTGCCAGCAGCTTAGAACTACCGGGACAGATAAATGAAAAACTGTTTTTT. The chain is built from TRBV7-9 and TRBJ1-4, with 7 bases lining up with TRBD1. This CDR3 is 17 amino acids long. CDR1 SEHNR and CDR2 FQNEAQ come from the germline V gene (reference sequence). J gave up 5 bases and V 1 base, and 10 bases lay outside the gene matches. Using reference TRBV7-9 and TRBJ1-4 for the parts outside the CDR3, the full variable domain is DTGVSQNPRHKITKRGQNVTFRCDPISEHNRLYWYRQTLGQGPEFLTYFQNEAQLEKSRLLSDRFSAERPKGSFSTLEIQRTEQGDSAMYLCASSLELPGQINEKLFFGSGTQLSVL.